The clone carrying this T cell receptor beta chain turned up a few times. PCR involved 60 Vbeta and 13 Jbeta primers. Only in-frame clones appear in the TCRdb table, and some are missing; sequencing was by immunoSEQ multiplex PCR. Of about 190,000 clones in the sample, approximately 11% are singletons; the top ten hold 7.8%. These data originate in a study of cytomegalovirus exposure and HLA in healthy donors. The origin of this receptor is a man in his fifties in good health and CMV-seropositive. The sample taken for sequencing was PBMCs.

Here the CDR3 reads CASSNQGIDGYTF. The CDR3 coding sequence is TGTGCCAGCAGTAACCAGGGGATCGATGGCTACACCTTC. V gene TRBV7-6 combines with J gene TRBJ1-2; tentative D call: TRBD1 (6 bases). The CDR3 extends over 13 amino acids. The germline V gene has CDR1 SGHVS and CDR2 FNYEAQ. Trimming removed 6 bases at V and 6 bases at J, with 14 bases between.